This TCR beta chain is drawn from a study of human T cells and chemical hapten exposure. Study context: Affected patients, primarily female, had alopecia areata, totalis or universalis.

V lost 4 bases to trimming and J lost 3 bases, with 16 bases between them. Germline V gene sequence: CDR1 ENHRY, CDR2 SYGVKD. This CDR3 comprises 15 residues. In the library, unique molecular identifiers were attached to individual cDNA molecules. TCRdb used MiXCR to reprocess the RACE reads, holding one entry per CDR3 protein. The sample contains a few hundred thousand distinct CDR3 sequences, about 6.3% of which appear only once. Time point in this sample: patch test 2, 6 weeks after DPC sensitization. Stated treatment: therapeutic diphenylcyclopropenone sensitization with weekly scalp DPC. The sample in question was whole blood, obtained in connection with sensitization to the hapten diphenylcyclopropenone (DPC). V gene TRBV10-3 combines with J gene TRBJ2-7; D may be TRBD2 (6 bases). The TCR originated in a woman aged 18-35 years with alopecia areata. Some clones in this sample may be carry-over from other donors' samples. Here the CDR3 DNA reads TGTGCCATCAGTGTAGGAGGGAAGGACAACTACGAGCAGTACTTC. It codes for CAISVGGKDNYEQYF.